This T cell receptor beta chain derives from a study of vaccination effects on CD4 cells after COVID-19. Produced via immunoSEQ multiplex PCR; TCRdb's table is partial and in-frame only. The table lists 74,000 or so clones, approximately 80% of them singletons, with more than 9% in the top ten. CDR1 is ENHRY and CDR2 is SYGVKD in the germline V gene. With 6 bases clipped from V and 4 bases from J, the junction kept 11 bases outside the gene matches. The CDR3 runs 16 residues. Regarding this clone: The antigen is not known.

Under the ViraFEST assay, PBMC were stimulated with viral peptide pools so that antigen-specific CD4+ T cells expanded. Sequencing was performed afterwards. Following 10 days of culture, CD4+ T cells were isolated. The vaccine recipients had no prior SARS-CoV-2 infection, with negative nucleocapsid antibodies. Whole-study findings and limits: Both infection-induced and vaccine-induced clones contracted markedly at late post-vaccination timepoints.

The chain couples TRBV10-3 to TRBJ2-3; TRBD1 agrees at 9 bases. The source material was CD4+ T cells from PBMCs cultured with SARS-CoV-2 spike peptides, sampled before COVID-19 vaccination. This clonotype was sampled from a human donor who received a COVID-19 vaccine. The CDR3 DNA follows: TGTGCCATCAGGACACCGGGACAGGGAAGAGCAGATACGCAGTATTTT. Translated, it gives CAIRTPGQGRADTQYF.